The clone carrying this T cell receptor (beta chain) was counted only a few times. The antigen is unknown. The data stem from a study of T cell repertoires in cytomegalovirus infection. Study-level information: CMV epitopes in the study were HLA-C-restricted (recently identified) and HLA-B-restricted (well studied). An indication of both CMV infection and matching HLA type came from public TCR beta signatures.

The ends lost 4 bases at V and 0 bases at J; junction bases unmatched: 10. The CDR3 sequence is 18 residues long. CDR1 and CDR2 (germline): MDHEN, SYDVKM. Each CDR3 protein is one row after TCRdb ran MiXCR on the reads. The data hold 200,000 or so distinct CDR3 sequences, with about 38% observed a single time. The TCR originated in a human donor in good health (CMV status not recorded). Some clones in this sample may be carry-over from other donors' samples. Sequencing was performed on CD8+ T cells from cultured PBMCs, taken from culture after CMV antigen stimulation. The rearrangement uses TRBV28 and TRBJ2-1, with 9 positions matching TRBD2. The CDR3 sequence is CASSSDPRLAASYNEQFF. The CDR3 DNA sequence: TGTGCCAGCAGTTCCGACCCAAGACTAGCGGCCTCCTACAATGAGCAGTTCTTC.